This passage covers 27 T cell receptor beta chains from one sample sequenced in a study of Ad26.COV2.S vaccination and SARS-CoV-2 variants. Clones were sequenced by immunoSEQ multiplex PCR, and TCRdb holds only the in-frame ones, with some missing. The repertoire holds about 390,000 clones, with around 92% as singletons. Regarding treatment: around 19 received Ad26.COV2.S at low or high dose, single or two shots; roughly five received placebo; per-sample allocation not given. Day 63 after the first injection of vaccine or placebo was the sampling time. The source was peripheral blood, collected in a trial of Ad26.COV2.S vaccine versus placebo. The receptor set was obtained from a person between 18 and 59 years old who received the Ad26.COV2.S COVID-19 vaccine or a placebo.

J is TRBJ1-4 and V is TRBV6-1; D is perhaps TRBD1 (5 bases). CDR1 MNHNS and CDR2 SASEGT come from the germline V gene. Trimming took 3 bases from V and 3 from J, leaving 14 bases between them. This CDR3 contains 16 residues. The CDR3 reads CASSDTGFGSNEKLFF. Written as DNA, the CDR3 is TGTGCCAGCAGTGATACAGGATTTGGGTCTAATGAAAAACTGTTTTTT.

The rearrangement joins TRBV7-2 to TRBJ1-2; the match to TRBD1 covers 8 bases. The CDR3 is 13 residues long. Trimming removed 5 bases from V and 6 bases from J; junction bases left unmatched: 5. Germline-derived CDR1 and CDR2 are SGHTA and FQGNSA. Written as DNA, the CDR3 is TGTGCCAGCAGCCCAGACAGGGGTAATGGCTACACCTTC. As protein: CASSPDRGNGYTF.

The chain combines TRBV27 with TRBJ1-1; 8 nucleotides agree with TRBD1. Germline assignment: CDR1 MNHEY and CDR2 SMNVEV (reference sequence). Trimming cost V 3 bases and J 3 bases; bases outside gene matches: 9. CDR3 length: 16 amino acids. The chain's CDR3 is CASSFILDRADTEAFF. As DNA, the CDR3 is TGTGCCAGCAGTTTCATTCTGGACAGGGCGGACACTGAAGCTTTCTTT.

The V call is TRBV7-2, the J call TRBJ1-5; unclear D gene. The CDR3 has 13 residues. V was cut by 4 bases and J by 9 bases, with 13 bases left in between. The germline V gene has CDR1 SGHTA and CDR2 FQGNSA. This chain's CDR3 is CASSSYRGGPQHF. The CDR3, as DNA: TGTGCCAGCAGCTCATACAGAGGCGGGCCCCAGCATTTT. The variable domain in full, completed from reference TRBV7-2 and TRBJ1-5, reads GAGVSQSPSNKVTEKGKDVELRCDPISGHTALYWYRQSLGQGLEFLIYFQGNSAPDKSGLPSDRFSAERTGGSVSTLTIQRTQQEDSAVYLCASSSYRGGPQHFGDGTRLSIL.

The chain links TRBV5-6 to TRBJ2-7; D gene uncertain. CDR3 length: 13 residues. CDR1 SGHDT and CDR2 YYEEEE come from the germline V gene. V gave up 5 bases and J gave up 4 bases, with 13 bases separating them. This CDR3 reads CASSPRVLYEQYF. CDR3 in DNA: TGTGCCAGCAGTCCAAGGGTGTTGTACGAGCAGTACTTC.

CDR3 DNA: TGCAGGGGACGCGGCTACACCTTC. Protein product: CRGRGYTF. This chain links TRBV20-1 with TRBJ1-2, with D maybe TRBD1 (5 bases). CDR1 is DFQATT and CDR2 is SNEGSKA in the germline V gene (reference sequence). This CDR3 is built from 8 residues.

The V call is TRBV12-3 or TRBV12-4, the J call TRBJ2-5, with unresolved D. The V end was cut by 7 bases, the J end by 7 bases, with 16 bases between. This CDR3 has 13 amino acids. The DNA of the CDR3 is TGTGCCAGCATCTTATCGGCGGACGGGACCCAGTACTTC. Its translation: CASILSADGTQYF.

The V and J genes are TRBV2 and TRBJ2-2; no reliable D call. The CDR3 runs 15 residues. Trimming took off 4 bases at V and 1 base at J, with 10 bases between the two ends. Germline loops: CDR1 SNHLY, CDR2 FYNNEI. Here the CDR3 reads CASSGVRENTGELFF. CDR3 DNA sequence: TGTGCCAGCAGTGGGGTAAGGGAGAACACCGGGGAGCTGTTTTTT.

This chain links TRBV2 with TRBJ2-7; 15 positions match TRBD2. With 4 bases clipped from V and 2 bases from J, the junction kept 12 bases outside the gene matches. CDR3 size: 19 residues. Germline values: CDR1 SNHLY, CDR2 FYNNEI. The CDR3 reads CASSGDSGLAGGFPYEQYF. CDR3 coding DNA: TGTGCCAGCAGTGGGGATTCTGGACTAGCGGGGGGGTTCCCCTACGAGCAGTACTTC.

The V and J genes are TRBV4-1 and TRBJ2-1; possible D gene TRBD2, 6 bases. The germline V gene has CDR1 MGHRA and CDR2 YSYEKL. V was trimmed by 4 bases and J by 1 base, leaving 11 bases between them. CDR3 length: 15 residues. CDR3 sequence (DNA): TGCGCCAGCAGCCTGAGACGGGGGTCCTACAATGAGCAGTTCTTC. This codes for CASSLRRGSYNEQFF.

The chain carries TRBV5-5 and TRBJ1-2, with no clear D. Germline loops: CDR1 SGHKS, CDR2 YYEKEE (reference sequence). The V end was cut by 2 bases, the J end by 1 base, with 6 bases between. There are 13 residues in the CDR3. The CDR3 loop reads CASSFKFNYGYTF. In nucleotides, the CDR3 is TGTGCCAGCAGCTTCAAGTTTAACTATGGCTACACCTTC.

The genes are TRBV29-1 and TRBJ2-1, with D uncertain. Germline V gene sequence: CDR1 SQVTM, CDR2 ANQGSEA. The CDR3 spans 12 residues. V was cut by 3 bases and J by 8 bases, with 11 bases left in between. The CDR3 DNA follows: TGCAGCGTTGATGTACTTGGGTATGAGCAGTTCTTC. It codes for CSVDVLGYEQFF.

The V call is TRBV19, the J call TRBJ1-3; 7 bases fit TRBD1. The CDR3 length is 15 residues. Germline V gene sequence: CDR1 LNHDA, CDR2 SQIVND (reference sequence). The junction had 6 bases not matched to a gene; V was cut back by 7 bases and J by 0 bases. The CDR3 loop is CASTDRAYSGNTIYF. CDR3 nucleotides: TGTGCCAGTACCGACAGGGCTTACTCTGGAAACACCATATATTTT.

This chain uses TRBV28 with TRBJ2-7; perhaps TRBD1 as D (5 bases). The V end lost 7 bases, the J end lost 1 base, and 5 bases lay between the germline ends. The CDR3 is made up of 11 amino acids. CDR1 and CDR2 (germline): MDHEN, SYDVKM. CDR3 DNA sequence: TGTGCCAGCAAGGGGTCCTACGAGCAGTACTTC. Encoded protein: CASKGSYEQYF.

This clone was seen more than once but under ten times. The CDR3 loop reads CASSHLGPRTGELFF. DNA of the CDR3: TGCGCCAGCAGCCACTTGGGCCCAAGAACCGGGGAGCTGTTTTTT. This chain joins TRBV5-1 and TRBJ2-2; no definite D call. The CDR3 loop spans 15 amino acids. The germline V gene encodes CDR1 SGHRS and CDR2 YFSETQ. Trimming cost V 4 bases and J 5 bases, with 15 bases left between them.

V and J are TRBV3-1 (or the pseudogene TRBV3-2) and TRBJ2-7; TRBD2 matches 14 bases. V lost 3 bases, J lost 3 bases, and 1 base stayed unmatched. There are 15 residues in the CDR3. The germline CDR1 and CDR2 sequences are LGHDT and YNNKEL (reference sequence). In DNA form, the CDR3 reads TGTGCCAGCAGCCAGGGACTAGCGGGGGTCTACGAGCAGTACTTC. Amino acids: CASSQGLAGVYEQYF.

CDR3 sequence reads: CASTQIVTLYNEQFF. The CDR3 DNA reads TGTGCCAGCACGCAGATCGTTACTTTATACAATGAGCAGTTCTTC. The V and J genes are TRBV27 and TRBJ2-1; unclear D gene. CDR3 size: 15 residues. CDR1 MNHEY and CDR2 SMNVEV come from the germline V gene (reference sequence). V was clipped by 7 bases and J by 4 bases, with 17 bases between them.

The CDR3 region is CASSWGQLNTEAFF. For the CDR3, the DNA is TGTGCCAGCAGTTGGGGACAGTTGAACACTGAAGCTTTCTTT. The gene calls are TRBV11-2 and TRBJ1-1; 7 nucleotides line up with TRBD1. Germline V CDR1 and CDR2: SGHAT, FQNNGV. The V gene end was trimmed by 6 bases and the J gene end by 0 bases; junction bases not matched to a gene: 4. This CDR3 comprises 14 residues. The full variable domain, its missing parts supplied by reference TRBV11-2 and TRBJ1-1, is EAGVAQSPRYKIIEKRQSVAFWCNPISGHATLYWYQQILGQGPKLLIQFQNNGVVDDSQLPKDRFSAERLKGVDSTLKIQPAKLEDSAVYLCASSWGQLNTEAFFGQGTRLTVV.

The chain joins TRBV29-1 to TRBJ2-5; D is perhaps TRBD1 (5 bases). The CDR3 runs 15 residues. The germline V gene has CDR1 SQVTM and CDR2 ANQGSEA. Trimming pared 8 bases from V and 1 base from J, leaving 20 bases between. The DNA for the CDR3 is TGCAGCTTCGAACCCGCCGCCAGGGCCCAAGAGACCCAGTACTTC. Translating it yields CSFEPAARAQETQYF.

V usage is TRBV30 and J usage is TRBJ2-1; no definite D call. V was trimmed by 0 bases and J by 0 bases, leaving 9 bases between them. The V gene's germline CDR1 is GTSNPN and CDR2 SVGIG (reference sequence). The CDR3 covers 15 residues. The CDR3 region has the DNA TGTGCCTGGAGTGTACGGTTGAGCTCCTACAATGAGCAGTTCTTC. Translation: CAWSVRLSSYNEQFF. The full variable domain, in which reference TRBV30 and TRBJ2-1 provide the parts outside the CDR3, is SQTIHQWPATLVQPVGSPLSLECTVEGTSNPNLYWYRQAAGRGLQLLFYSVGIGQISSEVPQNLSASRPQDRQFILSSKKLLLSDSGFYLCAWSVRLSSYNEQFFGPGTRLTVL.

V gene TRBV4-1 combines with J gene TRBJ1-2; D gene ambiguous. The CDR3 contains 16 residues. Trimming pared 0 bases from V and 1 base from J, leaving 12 bases between. Germline V gene lookup returns CDR1 MGHRA and CDR2 YSYEKL. The CDR3 loop is CASSQESVGFNYGYTF. In nucleotides, the CDR3 is TGCGCCAGCAGCCAAGAATCTGTGGGATTTAACTATGGCTACACCTTC.

J is TRBJ2-1 and V is TRBV7-9; D might be TRBD2 (6 bases). Germline V gene sequence: CDR1 SEHNR, CDR2 FQNEAQ (reference sequence). The CDR3 spans 15 residues. V was shortened by 5 bases and J by 2 bases, with 13 bases between the two germline ends. This CDR3 is CASSDGWGAYNEQFF. In DNA form, the CDR3 reads TGTGCCAGCAGCGATGGGTGGGGGGCCTACAATGAGCAGTTCTTC. Full variable domain (missing parts from reference TRBV7-9 and TRBJ2-1): DTGVSQNPRHKITKRGQNVTFRCDPISEHNRLYWYRQTLGQGPEFLTYFQNEAQLEKSRLLSDRFSAERPKGSFSTLEIQRTEQGDSAMYLCASSDGWGAYNEQFFGPGTRLTVL.

As regards this clone: Its ends do not fully match the called genes, so a read error is possible. The chain links TRBV19 to TRBJ2-7; 13 positions agree with TRBD2. The CDR3 runs 17 residues. The germline V gene has CDR1 LNHDA and CDR2 SQIVND (reference sequence). The CDR3 is CASSKGLAGVPSHEQYF. Here the CDR3 DNA reads TGTGCCAGTAGTAAAGGACTAGCGGGGGTGCCCTCCCACGAGCAGTACTTC.

The chain links TRBV25-1 to TRBJ2-5; D is tentatively TRBD1 or TRBD2 (6 bases each). Germline-derived CDR1 and CDR2 are MGHDK and SYGVNS. The CDR3 runs 15 residues. The V and J ends lost 1 base and 5 bases respectively, with 14 bases between them. CDR3 amino acids: CASSESGAFQETQYF. CDR3 nucleotides: TGTGCCAGCAGTGAATCGGGGGCATTTCAGGAGACCCAGTACTTC.

The chain is built from TRBV2 and TRBJ1-5, with D maybe TRBD1 (5 bases). Trimming took 2 bases from V and 6 from J, leaving 17 bases between them. CDR1 is SNHLY, CDR2 FYNNEI, per germline. The CDR3 spans 16 residues. Here the CDR3 DNA reads TGTGCCAGCAGTGAATCTGCGTGGGGCGCGGTTCAGCCCCAGCATTTT. Protein: CASSESAWGAVQPQHF.

The chain employs TRBV7-8 and TRBJ1-1, with D maybe TRBD1 (5 bases). Germline-derived CDR1 and CDR2 are SGHVS and FQNEAQ. The CDR3 totals 13 residues. The V end lost 7 bases, the J end lost 14 bases, and 23 bases lay between the germline ends. The CDR3 here is CASKGQGGPYPFF. The CDR3 DNA reads as TGTGCCAGCAAGGGGCAGGGAGGACCCTATCCATTCTTT.

This rearrangement joins TRBV2 to TRBJ1-6; the D is unclear. V was shortened by 6 bases and J by 8 bases, with 17 bases between the two germline ends. The CDR3 runs to 15 residues. Germline lookup yields CDR1 SNHLY and CDR2 FYNNEI. CDR3 sequence: CASSPLLGGDSPLHF. For the CDR3, the DNA is TGTGCCAGCAGCCCCCTCTTGGGCGGTGATTCACCCCTCCACTTT.